This entry features one TCR beta chain sequence. This sample stems from a study of blood T cell repertoires in COVID-19. Study as a whole: The United States, Italy and Spain provided the acute and convalescent COVID-19 samples. T cells, B-cell-depleted T cells, or PBMCs supplied cDNA or gDNA.

Germline loops: CDR1 MNHEY, CDR2 SMNVEV (reference sequence). Trimming cost V 5 bases and J 4 bases; bases outside gene matches: 3. This CDR3 region has 13 residues. Source study methods: Cell counts per sample came from amplifying reference gene primers. The data were produced by immunoSEQ multiplex PCR, yet TCRdb's version contains in-frame clones alone and is incomplete. The V and J calls and clone size come from that table; D and trimming were worked out from the DNA. The sample holds some 80,000 clones, 70% to 90% seen once. Material for sequencing was peripheral blood. The origin of this receptor is a man older than 75 with active or convalescent COVID-19. The chain uses TRBV27 and TRBJ2-7; 9 nucleotides line up with TRBD2. CDR3 coding DNA: TGTGCCAGCAGTCAGCTAGCGGGGTACGAGCAGTACGTC. Amino acids: CASSQLAGYEQYV.